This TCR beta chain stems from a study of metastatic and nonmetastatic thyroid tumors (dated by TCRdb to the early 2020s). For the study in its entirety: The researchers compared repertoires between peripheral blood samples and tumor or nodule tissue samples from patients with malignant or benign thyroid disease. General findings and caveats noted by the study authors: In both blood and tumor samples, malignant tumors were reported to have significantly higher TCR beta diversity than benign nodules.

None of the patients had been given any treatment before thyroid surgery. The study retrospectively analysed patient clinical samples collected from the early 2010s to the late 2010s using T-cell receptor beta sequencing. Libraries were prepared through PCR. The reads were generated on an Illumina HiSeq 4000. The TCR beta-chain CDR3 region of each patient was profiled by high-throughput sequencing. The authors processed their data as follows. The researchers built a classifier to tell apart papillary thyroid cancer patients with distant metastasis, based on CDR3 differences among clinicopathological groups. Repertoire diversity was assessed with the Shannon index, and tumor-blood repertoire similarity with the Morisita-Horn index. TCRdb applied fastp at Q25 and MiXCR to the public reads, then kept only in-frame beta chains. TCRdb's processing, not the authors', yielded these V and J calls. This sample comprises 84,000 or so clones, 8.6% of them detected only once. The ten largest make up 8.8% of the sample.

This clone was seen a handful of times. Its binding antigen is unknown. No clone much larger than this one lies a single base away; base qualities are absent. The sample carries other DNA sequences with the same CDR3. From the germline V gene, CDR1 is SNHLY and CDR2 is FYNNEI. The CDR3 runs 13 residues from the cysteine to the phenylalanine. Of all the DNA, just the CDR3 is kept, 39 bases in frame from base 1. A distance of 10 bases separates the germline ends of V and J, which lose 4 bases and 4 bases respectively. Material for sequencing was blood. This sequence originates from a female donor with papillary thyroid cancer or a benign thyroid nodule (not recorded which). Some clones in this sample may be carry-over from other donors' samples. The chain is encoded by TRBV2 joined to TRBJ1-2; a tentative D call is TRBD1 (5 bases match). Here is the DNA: TGTGCCAGCAGTGGTGGGGGTGGCTATGGCTACACCTTC. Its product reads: CASSGGGGYGYTF.